Detailed here is one TCR beta chain. The CDR3 spans 14 residues. The germline CDR1 and CDR2 sequences are SGHRS and YFSETQ. V lost 4 bases and J 4 bases, leaving 14 bases between the germline ends. This sample is drawn from a study of cytotoxic CD8 clonotypes in ibrutinib-treated CLL. The protocol was immunoSEQ multiplex PCR, while the TCRdb copy is restricted to in-frame clones and leaves out a portion. The sample has 25,000 to 30,000 clones, roughly 85% seen once. V usage is TRBV5-1 and J usage is TRBJ2-5, with D possibly TRBD1 on 6 matching bases. This TCR was sampled from a human donor with chronic lymphocytic leukemia. Sample: PBMCs, taken after 24 months of ibrutinib treatment. The CDR3: CASSPLGGRETQYF. As DNA, the CDR3 is TGCGCCAGCAGCCCCCTAGGGGGTCGAGAGACCCAGTACTTC.